The 24 T cell receptor beta chains reported below all come from one sample, sequenced in a study of PD-L1 blockade in urothelial cancer. Only in-frame clones appear in the TCRdb table, and some are missing; sequencing was by immunoSEQ multiplex PCR. The table lists around 100,000 clones, roughly 87% of them singletons. Time point given: pretreatment peripheral blood. The specimen was PBMCs, collected around atezolizumab (anti-PD-L1) treatment. The receptor set was obtained from a man aged 60-69 years with urothelial cancer.

The genes are TRBV5-1 and TRBJ2-3; 7 nucleotides match TRBD1. CDR3 size: 15 residues. V lost 0 bases, J lost 2 bases, and 3 bases stayed unmatched. Germline CDR1 reads SGHRS; CDR2 reads YFSETQ. CDR3 bases: TGCGCCAGCAGCTTGGGACAGGGCCCCACAGATACGCAGTATTTT. This codes for CASSLGQGPTDTQYF.

The gene calls are TRBV6-1 and TRBJ1-6; 9 bases align to TRBD1. The CDR3 contains 20 residues. Trimming at V came to 2 bases and at J to 9 bases, leaving 20 bases not matched to a gene. CDR1 and CDR2 (germline): MNHNS, SASEGT. The CDR3 bases are TGTGCCAGCAGTGAATATCTCAGAGGACAGGGGTTCAGTGGGGCTTCACCCCTCCACTTT. Translating it yields CASSEYLRGQGFSGASPLHF.

This clone was counted once. The V and J genes are TRBV19 and TRBJ1-1, with D possibly matching TRBD1 (5 bases). V was cut by 6 bases and J by 0 bases, with 11 bases left in between. This CDR3 comprises 14 residues. Germline loops: CDR1 LNHDA, CDR2 SQIVND (reference sequence). CDR3 protein: CASSTGNLNTEAFF. The CDR3 DNA is TGTGCCAGTAGCACAGGTAACCTGAACACTGAAGCTTTCTTT.

The chain carries TRBV7-6 and TRBJ2-7, with 7 bases fitting TRBD2. In germline, CDR1 is SGHVS, CDR2 FNYEAQ. V lost 1 base, J lost 4 bases, and 4 bases stayed unmatched. The CDR3 contains 14 residues. The CDR3 nucleotides read TGTGCCAGCAGCTTAGGAGCGGGACCATACGAGCAGTACTTC. As protein: CASSLGAGPYEQYF.

This clone has more than one count but fewer than ten. V is TRBV19 and J is TRBJ2-7, with 7 positions matching TRBD1. Looked up from germline, CDR1 is LNHDA and CDR2 is SQIVND (reference sequence). J was trimmed by 2 bases and V by 5 bases; bases with no gene match: 6. This CDR3 contains 14 residues. The DNA for the CDR3 is TGTGCCAGTAGTCCCACGAGGGGGCCCTACGAGCAGTACTTC. This translates into CASSPTRGPYEQYF. The variable domain in full, with the rest retrieved from reference TRBV19 and TRBJ2-7, is DGGITQSPKYLFRKEGQNVTLSCEQNLNHDAMYWYRQDPGQGLRLIYYSQIVNDFQKGDIAEGYSVSREKKESFPLTVTSAQKNPTAFYLCASSPTRGPYEQYFGPGTRLTVT.

CDR3 coding DNA: TGTGCCAGCAGCGGTTCAGGGGGCAATCAGCCCCAGCATTTT. Residues: CASSGSGGNQPQHF. The chain links TRBV2 to TRBJ1-5; D may be TRBD1 (6 bases). The CDR3 spans 14 residues. Trimming stripped 6 bases from V and 2 bases from J, with 11 bases between. The V gene's germline CDR1 is SNHLY and CDR2 FYNNEI.

The chain links TRBV6-5 to TRBJ2-3, with D unclear. Germline V gene lookup returns CDR1 MNHEY and CDR2 SVGAGI. The V and J ends lost 4 bases and 2 bases respectively, with 13 bases between them. CDR3 length: 15 residues. The CDR3 loop reads CASSLWATATDTQYF. CDR3 sequence (DNA): TGTGCCAGCAGTTTGTGGGCCACAGCCACAGATACGCAGTATTTT.

J is TRBJ1-5 and V is TRBV6-1; D not resolved. Trimming removed 6 bases at V and 5 bases at J, with 17 bases between. The CDR3 extends over 15 amino acids. Germline CDR1 is MNHNS and CDR2 is SASEGT. As DNA, the CDR3 is TGTGCCAGCAGCGTGGTTGGGCTTGACCATCAGCCCCAGCATTTT. This translates into CASSVVGLDHQPQHF.

The rearrangement joins TRBV4-1 to TRBJ2-1; 7 bases map to TRBD2. The CDR3 runs 19 residues. With 0 bases clipped from V and 5 bases from J, the junction kept 16 bases outside the gene matches. Germline CDR1 is MGHRA and CDR2 is YSYEKL. CDR3 protein: CASSQDSSGEYYVDNEQFF. Here the CDR3 DNA reads TGCGCCAGCAGCCAAGATTCAAGCGGGGAGTATTATGTAGACAATGAGCAGTTCTTC.

The J gene is TRBJ1-1, the V gene TRBV5-1; no reliable D call. Trimming shortened V by 1 base and J by 1 base, and 11 bases separated the two germline ends. Germline-derived CDR1 and CDR2 are SGHRS and YFSETQ. CDR3 length: 15 residues. This CDR3 is CASSLLGGSNTEAFF. The CDR3 DNA is TGCGCCAGCAGCTTGCTTGGAGGGTCGAACACTGAAGCTTTCTTT.

The rearrangement uses TRBV7-2 and TRBJ1-3, with 7 bases fitting TRBD1. The CDR3 is 18 amino acids. Germline assignment: CDR1 SGHTA and CDR2 FQGNSA. Germline trimming cut 1 base from V and 3 bases from J; bases unmatched to any gene: 12. CDR3: CASSLENRQGRFGNTIYF. In nucleotides, the CDR3 is TGTGCCAGCAGCTTAGAAAACCGACAGGGAAGATTTGGAAACACCATATATTTT.

The chain carries TRBV5-6 and TRBJ1-5, with TRBD1 matching over 8 bases. The CDR3 contains 15 residues. V lost 6 bases and J lost 0; bases outside the gene matches: 5. Germline V lookup: CDR1 SGHDT, CDR2 YYEEEE. CDR3 loop: CASKQGVYSNQPQHF. The CDR3 DNA reads TGTGCCAGCAAACAGGGGGTATATAGCAATCAGCCCCAGCATTTT.

The gene calls are TRBV9 and TRBJ2-1; TRBD1 is a possible D gene (6 bases). Germline V gene lookup returns CDR1 SGDLS and CDR2 YYNGEE. The V end lost 3 bases, the J end lost 9 bases, and 19 bases lay between the germline ends. The CDR3 spans 15 residues. CDR3 DNA: TGTGCCAGCAGCGGGGCGGTTGAGGGGGTGGGTGAGCAGTTCTTC. Amino acid sequence: CASSGAVEGVGEQFF.

CDR3 loop: CASSLAHGHGSEQYF. CDR3 coding DNA: TGCGCCAGCAGCTTGGCCCACGGACACGGCTCCGAGCAGTACTTC. The rearrangement links TRBV5-1 to TRBJ2-7; D is possibly TRBD1 (5 bases). The ends were cut back, 0 bases at V and 6 bases at J, with 16 bases in the middle. This CDR3 is 15 amino acids long. The germline V gene has CDR1 SGHRS and CDR2 YFSETQ. The entire variable domain, with the rest obtained from reference TRBV5-1 and TRBJ2-7, is as follows: KAGVTQTPRYLIKTRGQQVTLSCSPISGHRSVSWYQQTPGQGLQFLFEYFSETQRNKGNFPGRFSGRQFSNSRSEMNVSTLELGDSALYLCASSLAHGHGSEQYFGPGTRLTVT.

This rearrangement joins TRBV6-1 to TRBJ2-7; tentatively, D is TRBD2 (6 bases). V was clipped by 10 bases and J by 7 bases, with 23 bases between them. This CDR3 has 14 residues. In germline, CDR1 is MNHNS, CDR2 SASEGT. For the CDR3, the DNA is TGTGCCACCTCGTGGTCCGCTACCGGAGGGGAGCAGTACTTC. Translated, it gives CATSWSATGGEQYF.

J is TRBJ2-3 and V is TRBV19; 8 bases line up with TRBD2. Germline CDR1 is LNHDA and CDR2 is SQIVND (reference sequence). V lost 8 bases and J lost 8; bases outside the gene matches: 3. This CDR3 is 11 amino acids long. For the CDR3, the DNA is TGTGCCAGTGCAAGCGGGGGTACGCAGTATTTT. It encodes CASASGGTQYF.

The chain joins TRBV7-9 to TRBJ1-5; no definite D call. Trimming removed 4 bases at V and 2 bases at J, with 9 bases between. The germline V gene has CDR1 SEHNR and CDR2 FQNEAQ (reference sequence). CDR3 length equals 14 residues. CDR3 in amino acids: CASSSAGGNQPQHF. The CDR3 region has the DNA TGTGCCAGCAGCTCGGCGGGCGGCAATCAGCCCCAGCATTTT. Complete variable domain (other parts from reference TRBV7-9 and TRBJ1-5): DTGVSQNPRHKITKRGQNVTFRCDPISEHNRLYWYRQTLGQGPEFLTYFQNEAQLEKSRLLSDRFSAERPKGSFSTLEIQRTEQGDSAMYLCASSSAGGNQPQHFGDGTRLSIL.

In this sample, this clone turned up once. This sequence joins TRBV27 and TRBJ1-2; 7 nucleotides align to TRBD1. CDR3 length: 17 residues. V lost 3 bases to trimming and J lost 4 bases; unmatched junction nucleotides: 14. The germline V gene encodes CDR1 MNHEY and CDR2 SMNVEV (reference sequence). The CDR3 sequence: CASSFDPRGQAIYGYTF. The CDR3 bases are TGTGCCAGCAGTTTCGACCCTCGAGGACAGGCCATCTATGGCTACACCTTC.

V gene TRBV5-5 combines with J gene TRBJ2-3, with a weak D call TRBD1 (6 bases). Germline V CDR1 and CDR2: SGHKS, YYEKEE (reference sequence). The CDR3 runs to 14 residues. Trimming removed 3 bases at V and 2 bases at J, with 10 bases between. CDR3 in amino acids: CASSWGQSTDTQYF. DNA for the CDR3: TGTGCCAGCAGCTGGGGACAATCCACAGATACGCAGTATTTT.

This clone was seen just once. CDR3 region: CASSPDTGQGNYGYTF. CDR3 bases: TGTGCCAGCAGCCCCGATACGGGACAGGGGAACTATGGCTACACCTTC. The V gene is TRBV7-8, the J gene TRBJ1-2; 10 bases are shared with TRBD1. V gave up 5 bases and J gave up 2 bases; unmatched junction bases: 8. This CDR3 is built from 16 residues. CDR1 SGHVS and CDR2 FQNEAQ come from the germline V gene.

V and J are TRBV19 and TRBJ2-5; 8 bases match TRBD2. The germline V gene has CDR1 LNHDA and CDR2 SQIVND (reference sequence). Trimming took 6 bases from V and 1 from J; bases not matched to a gene: 10. This CDR3 has 16 amino acids. The chain's CDR3 is CASSPAAGVVQETQYF. The CDR3 bases are TGTGCCAGTAGCCCGGCAGCGGGGGTCGTCCAAGAGACCCAGTACTTC.

The genes are TRBV19 and TRBJ1-5; D gene ambiguous. The CDR3 covers 14 residues. CDR1 is LNHDA and CDR2 is SQIVND in the germline V gene (reference sequence). V was clipped by 4 bases and J by 7 bases, with 14 bases between them. DNA for the CDR3: TGTGCCAGTAGTACGCCCGAGGGAACACAGCCCCAGCATTTT. It specifies CASSTPEGTQPQHF.

The genes are TRBV2 and TRBJ2-5, with a weak D call TRBD1 (6 bases). Trimming stripped 7 bases from V and 5 bases from J, with 11 bases between. Germline CDR1 SNHLY, CDR2 FYNNEI. The CDR3 runs 12 residues. CDR3 nucleotides: TGTGCCAGCAAAGGGGGAGTGGAGACCCAGTACTTC. It yields the protein CASKGGVETQYF. The full variable domain, completed using reference TRBV2 and TRBJ2-5, is EPEVTQTPSHQVTQMGQEVILRCVPISNHLYFYWYRQILGQKVEFLVSFYNNEISEKSEIFDDQFSVERPDGSNFTLKIRSTKLEDSAMYFCASKGGVETQYFGPGTRLLVL.

The chain is built from TRBV9 and TRBJ1-3, with unresolved D. This CDR3 contains 19 residues. CDR1 is SGDLS and CDR2 is YYNGEE in the germline V gene. With 0 bases removed from V and 0 bases from J, the gap between germline ends came to 19 bases. The CDR3 is CASSVGVVSGIGSGNTIYF. In DNA form, the CDR3 reads TGTGCCAGCAGCGTAGGGGTCGTGTCGGGAATCGGCTCTGGAAACACCATATATTTT.